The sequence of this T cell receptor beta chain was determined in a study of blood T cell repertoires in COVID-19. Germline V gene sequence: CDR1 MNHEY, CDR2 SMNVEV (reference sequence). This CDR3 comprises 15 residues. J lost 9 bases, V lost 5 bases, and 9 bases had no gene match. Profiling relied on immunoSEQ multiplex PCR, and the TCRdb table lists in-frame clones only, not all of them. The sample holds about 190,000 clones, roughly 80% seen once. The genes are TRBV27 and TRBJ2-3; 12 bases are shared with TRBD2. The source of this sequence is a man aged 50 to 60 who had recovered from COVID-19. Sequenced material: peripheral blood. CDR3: CASSPRLAGVLTQYF. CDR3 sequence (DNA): TGTGCCAGCAGTCCACGACTAGCGGGAGTTCTAACGCAGTATTTT.